Listed below are T cell receptor beta chains from one sample, sequenced in a study of cytomegalovirus exposure and HLA in healthy donors. Profiling relied on immunoSEQ multiplex PCR, and the TCRdb table lists in-frame clones only, not all of them. The data hold 150,000 to 200,000 clones, with 79% observed a single time. Material: PBMCs. Source of these receptors: a woman aged 50 to 60 in good health and CMV-seronegative. The CDR3 runs from the conserved cysteine through the conserved F or W. Fields, in order: D gene, clone size, V gene, J gene, CDR3 protein, CDR3 DNA. The D gene is left open where the match is weak. Clone size appears in some rows only: once, few, many, or a class for an expanded clone.

.	.	TRBV7-6	TRBJ2-2	CASSLEAGPGELFF	TGTGCCAGCAGCTTAGAGGCAGGCCCCGGGGAGCTGTTTTTT
TRBD1	.	TRBV28	TRBJ1-1	CASSLGGQGESEAFF	TGTGCCAGCAGTTTAGGGGGACAGGGGGAGTCGGAAGCTTTCTTT
TRBD1	.	TRBV28	TRBJ1-1	CASSSPRQGIMNTEAFF	TGTGCCAGCAGTTCCCCTCGACAGGGTATAATGAACACTGAAGCTTTCTTT
TRBD1	.	TRBV19	TRBJ1-5	CASSMGTGGTSNQPQHF	TGTGCCAGTAGTATGGGGACAGGGGGCACGTCCAATCAGCCCCAGCATTTT
TRBD1	.	TRBV19	TRBJ1-5	CASSRDRAGNQPQHF	TGTGCCAGTAGCCGGGACAGGGCAGGCAATCAGCCCCAGCATTTT
.	.	TRBV5-8	TRBJ2-5	CASSLEGTHFPGETQYF	TGTGCCAGCAGCTTGGAGGGGACACACTTCCCTGGGGAGACCCAGTACTTC
TRBD2	.	TRBV10-3	TRBJ2-2	CAINPGGNTGELFF	TGTGCCATCAATCCGGGGGGAAACACCGGGGAGCTGTTTTTT
TRBD2	.	TRBV6-1	TRBJ2-1	CASSEALGGVYNEQFF	TGTGCCAGCAGTGAAGCGCTTGGGGGGGTCTACAATGAGCAGTTCTTC
.	.	TRBV4-1	TRBJ1-1	CASSPLGRGYTEAFF	TGCGCCAGCAGCCCCCTAGGGAGGGGTTACACTGAAGCTTTCTTT
TRBD1	.	TRBV5-1	TRBJ2-7	CASSLEGTGFPGGNYEQYF	TGCGCCAGCAGCTTGGAGGGGACAGGGTTCCCAGGAGGGAACTACGAGCAGTACTTC
.	few	TRBV28	TRBJ2-7	CASRRHRVTGEQYF	TGTGCCAGCAGACGCCACAGGGTGACGGGGGAGCAGTACTTC
TRBD2	few	TRBV27	TRBJ2-2	CASSQAGGTGELFF	TGTGCCAGCAGCCAAGCGGGAGGTACCGGGGAGCTGTTTTTT
.	.	TRBV7-8	TRBJ1-6	CASNSGNSPLHF	TGTGCCAGCAATTCCGGGAATTCACCCCTCCACTTT
TRBD1	.	TRBV7-7	TRBJ2-5	CASSLTGLGETQYF	TGTGCCAGCAGCTTGACAGGGTTAGGAGAGACCCAGTACTTC
.	.	TRBV9	TRBJ1-2	CASSVVEGLGYGYTF	TGTGCCAGCAGCGTAGTTGAGGGTCTGGGCTATGGCTACACCTTC
.	.	TRBV25-1	TRBJ2-2	CASSEARRAQTGELFF	TGTGCCAGCAGTGAAGCTCGGAGGGCCCAAACCGGGGAGCTGTTTTTT
TRBD1	.	TRBV28	TRBJ1-5	CASTSRGGAIQPQHF	TGTGCCAGCACCTCACGAGGGGGCGCGATCCAGCCCCAGCATTTT
TRBD2	.	TRBV7-8	TRBJ2-2	CASSLGTSGYGELFF	TGTGCCAGCAGCTTAGGTACTAGCGGTTACGGGGAGCTGTTTTTT
TRBD1	.	TRBV4-3	TRBJ1-2	CASSQDIRQGNGYTF	TGCGCCAGCAGCCAAGATATCAGACAGGGAAATGGCTACACCTTC
TRBD2	.	TRBV18	TRBJ2-1	CASSPAGGTGNEQFF	TGTGCCAGCTCACCCGCGGGGGGTACGGGCAATGAGCAGTTCTTC
.	.	TRBV5-8	TRBJ2-1	CASSFVASSYNEQFF	TGTGCCAGCAGCTTTGTCGCTAGCTCCTACAATGAGCAGTTCTTC
.	.	TRBV6-5	TRBJ1-1	CASSWAGANTEAFF	TGTGCCAGCAGTTGGGCGGGAGCGAACACTGAAGCTTTCTTT
.	.	TRBV27	TRBJ1-1	CASSFPTVNTEAFF	TGTGCCAGCAGTTTCCCAACAGTGAACACTGAAGCTTTCTTT
TRBD1	.	TRBV5-1	TRBJ2-7	CASNRDSTTYEQYF	TGCGCCAGCAACCGGGACAGCACTACGTACGAGCAGTACTTC
TRBD2	.	TRBV5-1	TRBJ2-3	CASSPGLAGRDTQYF	TGCGCCAGCAGCCCGGGACTAGCTGGCCGAGATACGCAGTATTTT
TRBD1	.	TRBV29-1	TRBJ2-7	CSVEDRGAYEQYF	TGCAGCGTCGAGGACAGGGGCGCCTACGAGCAGTACTTC
.	.	TRBV7-9	TRBJ1-3	CASSFEGALSGNTIYF	TGTGCCAGCAGCTTCGAGGGTGCCCTCTCTGGAAACACCATATATTTT